This TCR beta chain was recorded in a study of blood T cell repertoires in COVID-19. Participant ages covered roughly 18 to 89 years across about 25 US areas. Profiling relied on immunoSEQ multiplex PCR, and the TCRdb table lists in-frame clones only, not all of them. The sample lists more than 150,000 clones, 75% to 85% occurring once. CDR1 and CDR2 from the germline V gene are LGHDT and YNNKEL (reference sequence). There are 16 residues in the CDR3. Unmatched junction bases numbered 5, after V lost 1 base and J lost 3 bases. A few counts support this clone. Sequences were obtained from PBMCs or T cells enriched from blood (not recorded which). The V gene is TRBV3-1 (or the pseudogene TRBV3-2), the J gene TRBJ1-3; TRBD1 matches at 8 bases. The receptor was derived from a man aged 35 to 55 who had recovered from COVID-19. CDR3 residues: CASSQGPTGVGNTIYF. CDR3 in DNA: TGTGCCAGCAGCCAAGGACCGACAGGGGTTGGAAACACCATATATTTT.